This TCR beta chain is from a study of tumor-infiltrating lymphocytes in oesophageal squamous cell carcinoma listed by TCRdb under 2016. Notes on this clonotype: Its antigen specificity is not known. The input lacks base qualities; no much larger clone sits a single base away.

The library was produced with PCR. The run used an Illumina HiSeq 2000. TCRdb reran the public reads through fastp at Q25 and MiXCR, keeping productive beta chains. One record per CDR3 amino acid sequence lists the most common genes and DNA. This sample holds roughly 16,000 distinct CDR3 sequences; 40% to 55% were observed only once. The top ten hold about 44% of the sample. Inclusive of the bounding cysteine and phenylalanine, the CDR3 is 12 residues long. Only the CDR3 region is kept as DNA, spanning 36 bases read in frame from base 1. The clonotype comes from a female donor with esophageal squamous cell carcinoma. Sequenced: normal esophageal tissue next to the tumor. The chain employs TRBV12-3 or TRBV12-4 and TRBJ2-5; the D gene is not confidently resolved. TRBJ2-1 explains the end of the DNA better; the J call may be wrong. Here the CDR3 is given as CASSKGPYEQFF. DNA sequence: TGTGCCAGCAGCAAAGGGCCCTACGAGCAGTTCTTC.